This T cell receptor beta chain was sequenced during a study of blood T cell repertoires in COVID-19 (dated by TCRdb to 2020 to 2021). Regarding the complete study: The collaborator samples originated in the United States, Italy and Spain and spanned the acute and convalescent phases of COVID-19. The prospective study material was composed of cDNA or gDNA derived from T cells, B-cell-depleted T cells, or PBMCs. The dataset comprised deeply sampled blood TCRbeta repertoires from subjects exposed to, actively infected with, or recovered from COVID-19. The repertoires were released in a freely available public database meant as a resource for research on the immune response to SARS-CoV-2. The samples were drawn from the first 160 participants of the ongoing ImmuneRACE study and from over 950 subjects provided by 6 global collaborators. A de-identified subject ID, COVID-19 status, age in years and sex were almost always included in the sample metadata. Where available, HLA class I and class II types were taken from metadata supplied by the sample provider and were not determined by assay-based typing.

Its CDR3 holds 16 amino acids, cysteine through phenylalanine. The read is trimmed to its CDR3 DNA, 48 bases read in frame from base 1. The germline V gene sets CDR1 to SGHVS and CDR2 to FQNEAQ. V is trimmed back by 4 bases and J by 1 base, and the junction contains 9 bases that no gene match accounts for. On this clone: The antigen this receptor binds is unknown. No much larger clone is present one base from it, and per-base qualities are unavailable.

In Seattle, one collaborating source enrolled patients while the infection was active and tracked those patients longitudinally over the course of disease. Each collaborating institution followed its own protocols to collect whole blood in K2EDTA tubes. For TCRbeta analysis, collaborators shipped samples in one of three forms: frozen whole blood, isolated PBMCs, or DNA extracted from either of those sample types. Summary of the overall study and its limitations: The amount of clinical and demographic metadata varied by source and participant and was provided uncurated.

The immunoSEQ Assay, a bias-controlled multiplex PCR, was used to amplify TCRbeta CDR3 regions from genomic DNA. The authors' pipeline ran thus. The number of nucleated cells in each sample was estimated from the amplification of reference gene primers within the assay. Sequence reads were collapsed and filtered to measure the absolute abundance of every unique TCRbeta CDR3 rearrangement. For each sample, productive Simpson clonality was calculated as the square root of Simpson's diversity index across productive rearrangements. TCRdb obtained this table from immuneACCESS and retained in-frame rearrangements with V and J assigned. These tables miss some clones; where compared with another copy, unresolved V genes account for less than half of the shortfall, and the remainder is unexplained. The DNA was the basis for D and trimming; V, J and clone size are from that table. Here the sample has about 350,000 clones; 89% occur a single time. 3% to 4.5% of the sample comes from the top ten.

The sequencing input was peripheral blood. The chain links TRBV7-8 with TRBJ1-1; TRBD1 matches 7 bases in the middle. The sequence derives from a woman aged 55-70 years with COVID-19, enrolled during active disease. The CDR3 region reads CASSSYGTVGNTEAFF. The DNA sequence reads TGTGCCAGCAGCTCGTACGGGACAGTGGGGAACACTGAAGCTTTCTTT.